Below are 20 T cell receptor beta chains sequenced from a single sample in a study of cytotoxic CD8 clonotypes in ibrutinib-treated CLL. The method was immunoSEQ multiplex PCR; TCRdb's version includes in-frame clones alone and lacks a portion of them. The sample holds more than 300,000 clones, 80% seen once. The sample in question was PBMCs, obtained before ibrutinib treatment. All receptors come from a human donor with chronic lymphocytic leukemia.

The rearrangement joins TRBV29-1 to TRBJ2-1; 9 bases agree with TRBD2. V trimming: 0 bases; J trimming: 1 base; junction bases outside the gene matches: 7. Germline values: CDR1 SQVTM, CDR2 ANQGSEA. The CDR3 length is 17 residues. The CDR3 here is CSVEDIMAGGSYNEQFF. The DNA of the CDR3 is TGCAGCGTTGAAGATATAATGGCGGGAGGGTCCTACAATGAGCAGTTCTTC.

The rearrangement joins TRBV4-3 to TRBJ2-1; 9 positions match TRBD2. Germline V gives CDR1 LGHNA, CDR2 YSLEER. This CDR3 region has 14 residues. J lost 7 bases, V lost 4 bases, and 5 bases had no gene match. The CDR3 loop reads CASSPGLARNEQFF. Written as DNA, the CDR3 is TGCGCCAGCAGCCCAGGACTAGCGAGGAATGAGCAGTTCTTC.

This rearrangement joins TRBV7-2 to TRBJ1-2, with no clear D. V lost 1 base to trimming and J lost 4 bases, with 4 bases between them. Germline V lookup: CDR1 SGHTA, CDR2 FQGNSA. CDR3 length: 12 residues. The CDR3: CASSLGAYGYTF. CDR3 DNA: TGTGCCAGCAGCTTAGGAGCCTATGGCTACACCTTC.

V is TRBV27 and J is TRBJ2-7, with D uncertain. V was shortened by 6 bases and J by 1 base, with 10 bases between the two germline ends. The CDR3 is made up of 13 amino acids. Per the germline V gene, CDR1 is MNHEY and CDR2 is SMNVEV (reference sequence). The CDR3 coding sequence is TGTGCCAGCAGCAGCTCACAGTCCTACGAGCAGTACTTC. This gives the protein CASSSSQSYEQYF.

The rearrangement links TRBV5-1 to TRBJ2-3; the D gene is possibly TRBD2 (6 bases). The CDR3 runs to 17 residues. Germline CDR1 and CDR2: SGHRS and YFSETQ. V lost 0 bases and J lost 1, with 15 bases in between. In DNA form, the CDR3 reads TGCGCCAGCAGCTTGGTTGGGCTAGCGAGTGGCACAGATACGCAGTATTTT. Its translation: CASSLVGLASGTDTQYF.

The CDR3 loop is CASTLQPTGRHEQYF. CDR3 DNA: TGTGCCAGCACCCTTCAACCTACCGGGCGGCACGAGCAGTACTTC. The chain carries TRBV2 and TRBJ2-7; D call uncertain. Germline values: CDR1 SNHLY, CDR2 FYNNEI. Deletions cut 7 bases from V and 5 bases from J, with 21 bases between. The CDR3 runs to 15 residues.

This rearrangement joins TRBV5-1 to TRBJ2-1; D might be TRBD1 (6 bases). CDR3 length: 16 amino acids. Germline CDR1 reads SGHRS; CDR2 reads YFSETQ. Deletions cut 0 bases from V and 7 bases from J, with 17 bases between. CDR3 DNA: TGCGCCAGCAGCTTGGATGGGACACCCGGTGGGAATGAGCAGTTCTTC. Translated, it gives CASSLDGTPGGNEQFF. The complete variable domain, with remaining parts taken from reference TRBV5-1 and TRBJ2-1, reads KAGVTQTPRYLIKTRGQQVTLSCSPISGHRSVSWYQQTPGQGLQFLFEYFSETQRNKGNFPGRFSGRQFSNSRSEMNVSTLELGDSALYLCASSLDGTPGGNEQFFGPGTRLTVL.

The CDR3 region has the DNA TGTGCCAGCAGCTTAGATAGCGGGGCATATTGGCCGTACTTC. Its protein is CASSLDSGAYWPYF. This rearrangement joins TRBV7-2 to TRBJ2-7, with 8 nucleotides matching TRBD2. The V gene's germline CDR1 is SGHTA and CDR2 FQGNSA. This CDR3 is 14 amino acids long. J was trimmed by 12 bases and V by 1 base; bases with no gene match: 11.

V and J are TRBV9 and TRBJ1-1, with D perhaps matching TRBD1 (6 bases). Trimming removed 5 bases at V and 7 bases at J, with 21 bases between. Germline CDR1 SGDLS, CDR2 YYNGEE. The CDR3 runs to 15 residues. This chain's CDR3 is CASRALAGGAGEAFF. The CDR3 bases are TGTGCCAGCAGAGCCCTCGCGGGGGGCGCCGGTGAAGCTTTCTTT.

The chain recombines TRBV4-2 with TRBJ1-5, with 8 nucleotides matching TRBD1. V trimming: 0 bases; J trimming: 5 bases; junction bases outside the gene matches: 6. The CDR3 runs 16 residues. Germline V gene lookup returns CDR1 LGHNA and CDR2 YNFKEQ. CDR3 protein: CASSQDYDRGDQPQHF. CDR3 nucleotides: TGTGCCAGCAGCCAAGATTACGACAGGGGAGATCAGCCCCAGCATTTT.

The J gene is TRBJ2-5, the V gene TRBV7-8; D possibly uses TRBD1 or TRBD2 (6 bases each). The V and J ends lost 3 bases and 2 bases respectively, with 19 bases between them. CDR1 and CDR2 (germline): SGHVS, FQNEAQ. CDR3 length: 17 amino acids. This CDR3 is CASSFPRGGYQQETQYF. The DNA for the CDR3 is TGTGCCAGCAGCTTCCCCAGAGGGGGGTACCAACAAGAGACCCAGTACTTC.

The chain joins TRBV14 to TRBJ1-3; a weak D match, TRBD1 (6 bases). Germline V gene lookup returns CDR1 SGHDN and CDR2 FVKESK. This CDR3 region has 16 residues. Trimming stripped 1 base from V and 0 bases from J, with 10 bases between. The CDR3 DNA sequence: TGTGCCAGCAGCCAAGTCGGGGGGGCCTCTGGAAACACCATATATTTT. This gives the protein CASSQVGGASGNTIYF.

The chain carries TRBV28 and TRBJ1-1; unclear D gene. CDR3 length equals 10 residues. Germline CDR1 MDHEN, CDR2 SYDVKM. Trimming shortened V by 5 bases and J by 8 bases, and 6 bases separated the two germline ends. In DNA, the CDR3 is TGTGCCAGCAGTGATAGGGAAGCTTTCTTT. Protein product: CASSDREAFF.

The gene calls are TRBV6-5 and TRBJ2-3; D is unclear. Germline V gene lookup returns CDR1 MNHEY and CDR2 SVGAGI. The V end lost 8 bases, the J end lost 8 bases, and 23 bases lay between the germline ends. The CDR3 has 15 amino acids. The CDR3 is CASHRSLNGAFTQYF. In DNA, the CDR3 is TGTGCCAGCCATAGATCACTAAACGGCGCTTTTACGCAGTATTTT.

As DNA, the CDR3 is TGTGCCAGCAGCGTTATGGGACAGGGGTACAATGAGCAGTTCTTC. Translation: CASSVMGQGYNEQFF. The rearrangement links TRBV9 to TRBJ2-1, with 10 bases lining up with TRBD1. Germline V gene data show CDR1 as SGDLS and CDR2 as YYNGEE. Trimming at V came to 2 bases and at J to 4 bases, leaving 3 bases not matched to a gene. The CDR3 is 15 amino acids.

This clone was counted a single time. This chain connects TRBV19 to TRBJ2-1, with a weak D call TRBD1 (5 bases). This CDR3 spans 15 amino acids. With 3 bases removed from V and 0 bases from J, the gap between germline ends came to 9 bases. Germline assignment: CDR1 LNHDA and CDR2 SQIVND (reference sequence). The CDR3 DNA is TGTGCCAGTAGTATTGGGGCGGCCTCCTACAATGAGCAGTTCTTC. Amino acids: CASSIGAASYNEQFF. Drawing the rest from reference TRBV19 and TRBJ2-1, the complete variable domain is DGGITQSPKYLFRKEGQNVTLSCEQNLNHDAMYWYRQDPGQGLRLIYYSQIVNDFQKGDIAEGYSVSREKKESFPLTVTSAQKNPTAFYLCASSIGAASYNEQFFGPGTRLTVL.

The chain employs TRBV11-2 and TRBJ1-1; 12 bases agree with TRBD1. The V and J ends lost 4 bases and 5 bases, in that order; junction bases with no gene match: 5. From germline, CDR1 is SGHAT and CDR2 FQNNGV. The CDR3 loop spans 15 amino acids. The CDR3 region has the DNA TGTGCCAGCAGCTGGGACAGGGGGCGCAGAACTGAAGCTTTCTTT. This codes for CASSWDRGRRTEAFF.

The chain employs TRBV21-1 and TRBJ2-5. TRBV21-1 is listed as a pseudogene. The CDR3 sequence is 13 residues long. In DNA form, the CDR3 reads TGTGCCAGCAGTCGATCGATGGAAGAGACCCAGTACTTC. Encoded protein: CASSRSMEETQYF.

The rearrangement joins TRBV5-5 to TRBJ1-2; D is ambiguous. V lost 4 bases, J lost 2 bases, and 12 bases lay in between. CDR3 length: 14 residues. Germline V gene lookup returns CDR1 SGHKS and CDR2 YYEKEE (reference sequence). CDR3 in DNA: TGTGCCAGCAGCCCCTTCGACACAAACTATGGCTACACCTTC. Translation gives CASSPFDTNYGYTF. Supplemented by reference TRBV5-5 and TRBJ1-2, the full variable domain reads DAGVTQSPTHLIKTRGQQVTLRCSPISGHKSVSWYQQVLGQGPQFIFQYYEKEERGRGNFPDRFSARQFPNYSSELNVNALLLGDSALYLCASSPFDTNYGYTFGSGTRLTVV.

The J gene is TRBJ2-7, the V gene TRBV27; 7 bases fit TRBD2. Per germline, CDR1 MNHEY and CDR2 SMNVEV (reference sequence). Trimming at V came to 6 bases and at J to 4 bases, leaving 6 bases not matched to a gene. This CDR3 is built from 13 residues. The CDR3 coding sequence is TGTGCCAGCAGACCCCCGGGGGGTTACGAGCAGTACTTC. This gives the protein CASRPPGGYEQYF.